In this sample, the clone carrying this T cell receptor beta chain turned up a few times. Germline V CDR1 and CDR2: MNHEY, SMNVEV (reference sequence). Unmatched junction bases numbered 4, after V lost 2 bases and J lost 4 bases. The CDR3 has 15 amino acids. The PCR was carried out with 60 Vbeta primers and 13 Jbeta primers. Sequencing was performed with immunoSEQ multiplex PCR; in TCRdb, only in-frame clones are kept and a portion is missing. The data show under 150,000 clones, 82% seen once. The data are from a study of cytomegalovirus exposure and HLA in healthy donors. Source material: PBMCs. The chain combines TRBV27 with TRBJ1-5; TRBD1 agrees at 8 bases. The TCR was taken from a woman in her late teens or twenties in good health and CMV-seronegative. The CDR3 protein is CASSLNRGWNQPQHF. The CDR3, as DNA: TGTGCCAGCAGTTTAAACAGGGGGTGGAATCAGCCCCAGCATTTT.